The sample holds a few counts of the clone carrying this TCR beta chain. No antigen is known for it. The length of the CDR3 is 19 residues. V gave up 6 bases and J gave up 6 bases; unmatched junction bases: 17. This sample stems from a study of early T cells in non-severe SARS-CoV-2 infection. The TCR library protocol attached unique molecular identifiers to the individual cDNA molecules. A single record per CDR3 protein comes from TCRdb applying MiXCR to the 5' RACE reads. This sample has under 20,000 distinct CDR3 sequences, with approximately 5.4% found just once. Study-level results: VDJdb matches were skewed toward anti-spike CD8 T cell responses.

V is TRBV12-3 or TRBV12-4 and J is TRBJ2-3; 14 nucleotides match TRBD2. This TCR derives from an adult who was a healthcare worker with PCR-confirmed SARS-CoV-2 infection or an uninfected control (not recorded which). Sequencing used whole blood. The CDR3 sequence is CASSFTLTSGRAPPDTQYF. The CDR3 bases are TGTGCCAGCAGCTTCACACTGACTAGCGGGAGGGCCCCCCCGGATACGCAGTATTTT.